This T cell receptor beta chain was sequenced in a study of cytomegalovirus exposure and HLA in healthy donors. Study-level findings and limits: Previously analyzed data showed that most TCR beta V segments were productive at a frequency of about 87% or about 30%.

No record was made of this donor's CMV serostatus. Germline V gives CDR1 LGHNA, CDR2 YSLEER. V dropped 4 bases and J dropped 3; count of bases not matched to a gene: 8. This CDR3 is 16 amino acids long. Both 60 Vbeta primers and 13 Jbeta primers went into the PCR. Sequencing was performed with immunoSEQ multiplex PCR; in TCRdb, only in-frame clones are kept and a portion is missing. The data show around 90,000 clones, roughly 67% seen once. With regard to this clone: Its antigen is unidentified.

Material: PBMCs. The clonotype comes from a human donor in good health. This sequence joins TRBV4-3 and TRBJ1-4; 7 nucleotides agree with TRBD1. The CDR3 reads CASSPRTGGSNEKLFF. The CDR3 DNA follows: TGCGCCAGCAGCCCACGGACAGGCGGATCTAATGAAAAACTGTTTTTT.